This T cell receptor (beta chain) was retrieved from a study of T cell changes during pregnancy in multiple sclerosis. This clone is a singleton in its sample. Data came from immunoSEQ multiplex PCR; TCRdb stores just in-frame clones and leaves some out. The sample shows 55,000 to 85,000 clones, 90% of them seen only once. V dropped 10 bases and J dropped 7; count of bases not matched to a gene: 3. CDR1 is MNHNS and CDR2 is SASEGT in the germline V gene. The CDR3 has 10 residues. The sequencing used peripheral blood, collected in the third trimester of pregnancy. This receptor was identified in a female donor with multiple sclerosis, enrolled in a pregnancy study. The rearrangement links TRBV6-1 to TRBJ1-2; 7 bases agree with TRBD1. As DNA, the CDR3 is TGTGCCACCTCAGGGGGTGGCTACACCTTC. Protein product: CATSGGGYTF.